This paragraph reports one T cell receptor beta chain. Its specificity is not known. The data stem from a study of regulatory T cells in long-lasting Graves disease. Study findings and constraints: Persistent disease exhibited a predilection for TRBV28, TRBJ1-2 and TRBJ2-5.

Researchers made TCR beta libraries by using iRepertoire HTBI primers and running Arm-PCR on CDR3 regions. TCRdb reprocessed the multiplex PCR reads with MiXCR, giving one entry per CDR3 protein. The profile shows some 330,000 distinct CDR3 sequences, approximately 25% of them singletons. The CDR3 covers 15 residues. V lost 3 bases to trimming and J lost 0 bases, with 9 bases between them. In germline, CDR1 is SEHNR, CDR2 FQNEAQ (reference sequence). Time point described: persistent/refractory GD, antithyroid drugs over 5 years with positive TRAb. After RNA was extracted from PBMCs, the TCR library was made from it.

This TCR was sampled from a woman in her 40s with Graves disease. Sequenced material: peripheral blood mononuclear cells (PBMCs), taken when the disease was refractory, from a patient treated with antithyroid drugs. The rearrangement uses TRBV7-9 and TRBJ1-3; D is ambiguous. Here the CDR3 reads CASSFEGTSGNTIYF. The CDR3 DNA reads as TGTGCCAGCAGCTTTGAGGGAACCTCTGGAAACACCATATATTTT.